The 24 T cell receptor beta chains listed next were all sequenced from one sample in a study of blood T cells in healthy people across ages. With a J-beta primer mix and a sample-barcoded 5' primer, a second PCR ran about 7 to 12 cycles. From the 5' RACE reads, TCRdb called clonotypes with MiXCR, one entry per CDR3 protein. The repertoire holds roughly 640,000 distinct CDR3 sequences, with about 30% as singletons. Sequences were obtained from blood. These receptors were collected from a woman older than 75 in good health.

This clonotype occurred many times. The genes are TRBV28 and TRBJ2-3; 8 nucleotides agree with TRBD1. Germline V lookup: CDR1 MDHEN, CDR2 SYDVKM. The CDR3 is 15 residues long. The V gene end was trimmed by 5 bases and the J gene end by 4 bases; junction bases not matched to a gene: 8. CDR3 sequence (DNA): TGTGCCAGCAGTCGGACAGGGTCATCCGCAGATACGCAGTATTTT. It encodes CASSRTGSSADTQYF.

This clonotype was observed a handful of times. With a much larger clone just one base away, this may be a read error. The chain has TRBV20-1 and TRBJ1-6; no clear D. Germline CDR1 and CDR2: DFQATT and SNEGSKA (reference sequence). The CDR3 runs 13 residues. CDR3 in amino acids: CSASPGVGSPRHF. In DNA form, the CDR3 reads TGCAGTGCTAGCCCCGGGGTAGGGTCACCCCGCCACTTT.

Concerning this clonotype: Possible read error: a much larger clone is one base away. V usage is TRBV30 and J usage is TRBJ2-1; D may be TRBD2 (5 bases). CDR3 length: 11 amino acids. The germline V and J ends were trimmed by 4 bases and 13 bases, with 14 bases remaining between them. Per the germline V gene, CDR1 is GTSNPN and CDR2 is SVGIG (reference sequence). The DNA of the CDR3 is TGTGCCTGGACTAGCAGAGAGACCCAGTTCTTC. It codes for CAWTSRETQFF.

This clonotype occurred once. The chain is built from TRBV7-9 and TRBJ1-1, with D possibly TRBD1 on 6 matching bases. The CDR3 loop spans 15 amino acids. The V gene's germline CDR1 is SEHNR and CDR2 FQNEAQ (reference sequence). The V end was cut by 1 base, the J end by 1 base, with 10 bases between. CDR3 coding DNA: TGTGCCAGCAGCTTAGGGGGGGGGCGGAACACTGAAGCTTTCTTT. It yields the protein CASSLGGGRNTEAFF.

This clonotype was seen more than once but under ten times. The CDR3 is CASSRQIGVYYEQYF. CDR3 DNA sequence: TGTGCCAGCAGCCGACAAATAGGCGTATACTACGAGCAGTACTTC. The chain employs TRBV14 and TRBJ2-7; no reliable D call. The V end lost 4 bases, the J end lost 3 bases, and 16 bases lay between the germline ends. Germline CDR1 and CDR2: SGHDN and FVKESK. This CDR3 has 15 residues.

In this sample, this clonotype turned up once. The chain is built from TRBV2 and TRBJ1-4; D is unresolved. The CDR3 extends over 11 amino acids. CDR1 is SNHLY, CDR2 FYNNEI, per germline. The CDR3, as DNA: TGTGCTCGCGAGGAGGATGAAAAACTGTTTTTT. Amino acids: CAREEDEKLFF.

This clonotype was found a few times. The chain carries TRBV9 and TRBJ1-1; a weak D match, TRBD1 (5 bases). The V end lost 2 bases, the J end lost 0 bases, and 8 bases lay between the germline ends. The CDR3 contains 14 residues. From germline, CDR1 is SGDLS and CDR2 YYNGEE. The CDR3 DNA follows: TGTGCCAGCAGCGTGAGACAGATGAACACTGAAGCTTTCTTT. The encoded protein is CASSVRQMNTEAFF.

The rearrangement uses TRBV30 and TRBJ2-7, with D maybe TRBD2 (7 bases). The CDR3 contains 16 residues. Trimming pared 0 bases from V and 0 bases from J, leaving 15 bases between. Germline CDR1 reads GTSNPN; CDR2 reads SVGIG (reference sequence). The CDR3 bases are TGTGCCTGGAGTGTAGGTGGGGGGGGGCCCTCCTACGAGCAGTACTTC. Its protein product is CAWSVGGGGPSYEQYF.

The rearrangement uses TRBV2 and TRBJ1-5, with TRBD1 matching over 7 bases. The V and J ends lost 6 bases and 9 bases, in that order; junction bases with no gene match: 14. The CDR3 sequence is 15 residues long. Germline V gives CDR1 SNHLY, CDR2 FYNNEI. CDR3 loop: CASRARQGIDRPQHF. CDR3 in DNA: TGTGCCAGCAGGGCCCGACAGGGTATAGATCGGCCCCAGCATTTT.

This clonotype was seen many times. This chain joins TRBV12-3 or TRBV12-4 and TRBJ1-2; the match to TRBD1 covers 7 bases. The trim removed 4 bases at V and 4 bases at J, leaving 3 bases unmatched. This CDR3 has 13 amino acids. The CDR3, as DNA: TGTGCCAGCAGTTCGGACAGGAGCTATGGCTACACCTTC. It codes for CASSSDRSYGYTF.

This clonotype was detected ten times or more. V is TRBV6-1 and J is TRBJ2-7; unclear D gene. V was clipped by 1 base and J by 3 bases, with 4 bases between them. The germline gives CDR1 MNHNS, CDR2 SASEGT. The CDR3 runs to 12 residues. Here the CDR3 reads CASSEGGYEQYF. CDR3 DNA: TGTGCCAGCAGTGAAGGGGGCTACGAGCAGTACTTC.

This clonotype was seen ten or more times. The chain uses TRBV20-1 and TRBJ2-3, with D possibly TRBD2 on 5 matching bases. CDR1 is DFQATT, CDR2 SNEGSKA, per germline (reference sequence). The CDR3 consists of 17 residues. V lost 5 bases and J lost 1, with 22 bases in between. The CDR3 is CSAELGVPWGGTDTQYF. The DNA for the CDR3 is TGCAGTGCTGAACTAGGAGTGCCCTGGGGAGGCACAGATACGCAGTATTTT.

J is TRBJ2-5 and V is TRBV2; TRBD2 matches 8 bases. CDR1 and CDR2 from the germline V gene are SNHLY and FYNNEI. The CDR3 covers 12 residues. Trimming at V came to 5 bases and at J to 13 bases, leaving 9 bases not matched to a gene. CDR3 sequence reads: CASSFSSGGTYF. In DNA, the CDR3 is TGTGCCAGCAGTTTCTCAAGCGGGGGCACGTACTTC.

Notes on this clonotype: This is likely a read error, given that the CDR3 carries no conserved phenylalanine or tryptophan at its end. The rearrangement joins TRBV7-3 to TRBJ2-1; 7 bases are a match to TRBD1. Germline V lookup: CDR1 SGHTA, CDR2 FQGTGA. J lost 7 bases, V lost 7 bases, and 10 bases had no gene match. This CDR3 has 14 residues. The CDR3 nucleotides read TGTGCCAGCATGACAGAGACAGGGTCGAATGAGCAGTTCATC. It codes for CASMTETGSNEQFI.

This clonotype was observed at least ten times. V and J are TRBV30 and TRBJ1-1; 7 positions agree with TRBD1. V lost 4 bases and J lost 5; bases outside the gene matches: 13. The CDR3 contains 15 residues. Germline loops: CDR1 GTSNPN, CDR2 SVGIG (reference sequence). The CDR3 bases are TGTGCCTGGATCCCACCAAGGCCAGGGGGAACTGAAGCTTTCTTT. This sequence encodes CAWIPPRPGGTEAFF. The full variable domain, rest sourced from reference TRBV30 and TRBJ1-1, is SQTIHQWPATLVQPVGSPLSLECTVEGTSNPNLYWYRQAAGRGLQLLFYSVGIGQISSEVPQNLSASRPQDRQFILSSKKLLLSDSGFYLCAWIPPRPGGTEAFFGQGTRLTVV.

In this sample, this clonotype turned up a few times. The chain uses TRBV30 and TRBJ2-7, with TRBD1 matching 11 bases. Germline values: CDR1 GTSNPN, CDR2 SVGIG (reference sequence). Unmatched junction bases numbered 4, after V lost 8 bases and J lost 4 bases. CDR3 length: 12 amino acids. This chain's CDR3 is CAGQGAWYEQYF. CDR3 bases: TGTGCCGGACAGGGGGCTTGGTACGAGCAGTACTTC.

This clonotype has ten or more counts. V gene TRBV5-6 combines with J gene TRBJ2-7; 9 bases line up with TRBD1. Germline V gives CDR1 SGHDT, CDR2 YYEEEE. Germline trimming cut 2 bases from V and 2 bases from J; bases unmatched to any gene: 5. This CDR3 region has 15 residues. CDR3 in amino acids: CASSFPGTGTYEQYF. The CDR3 nucleotides read TGTGCCAGCAGCTTTCCCGGGACAGGGACCTACGAGCAGTACTTC.

This clonotype appeared many times. This chain joins TRBV20-1 and TRBJ1-2; D is ambiguous. V was clipped by 0 bases and J by 0 bases, with 14 bases between them. Germline-derived CDR1 and CDR2 are DFQATT and SNEGSKA (reference sequence). The CDR3 is 16 amino acids. This CDR3 is CSARDMGRPSNYGYTF. CDR3 DNA: TGCAGTGCTAGAGATATGGGCAGGCCCTCTAACTATGGCTACACCTTC.

With regard to this clonotype: This CDR3 is missing its conserved last phenylalanine or tryptophan, likely due to a read error. The chain joins TRBV4-1 to TRBJ1-2; D is perhaps TRBD1 (5 bases). There are 16 residues in the CDR3. Trimming stripped 1 base from V and 4 bases from J, with 16 bases between. From germline, CDR1 is MGHRA and CDR2 YSYEKL. DNA for the CDR3: TGCGCCAGCAGCCAAGTTGAGAGGGGCGCTGGCTATGGCTACACCGTC. It codes for CASSQVERGAGYGYTV.

This clonotype was counted ten times or more. Being one base from a much bigger clone, this may be a read error. The V call is TRBV7-2, the J call TRBJ2-7; the D gene could be TRBD1 or TRBD2 (5 bases each). From germline, CDR1 is SGHTA and CDR2 FQGNSA. The V and J ends lost 5 bases and 3 bases respectively, with 17 bases between them. The CDR3 is 15 amino acids. CDR3 residues: CASSLPLTGLYEQYF. The CDR3 nucleotides read TGTGCCAGCAGCCTCCCCTTAACGGGGCTCTACGAGCAGTACTTC.

A note on this clonotype: This may be a read error, as it is one base from a much larger clone. The gene calls are TRBV2 and TRBJ1-1; 7 bases line up with TRBD1. This CDR3 is built from 14 residues. Germline V lookup: CDR1 SNHLY, CDR2 FYNNEI. This chain's CDR3 is CASREETGIPEAFF. As DNA, the CDR3 is TGTGCCAGCAGGGAAGAGACAGGGATTCCTGAAGCTTTCTTT. The whole variable domain, remainder taken from reference TRBV2 and TRBJ1-1, is EPEVTQTPSHQVTQMGQEVILRCVPISNHLYFYWYRQILGQKVEFLVSFYNNEISEKSEIFDDQFSVERPDGSNFTLKIRSTKLEDSAMYFCASREETGIPEAFFGQGTRLTVV.

This clonotype occurred a few times. The chain has TRBV4-2 and TRBJ1-2; no clear D. Trimming stripped 0 bases from V and 2 bases from J, with 10 bases between. The CDR3 is 15 residues long. Germline CDR1 is LGHNA and CDR2 is YNFKEQ. The CDR3 sequence: CASSQDWAQNYGYTF. DNA of the CDR3: TGTGCCAGCAGCCAAGATTGGGCGCAGAACTATGGCTACACCTTC.

This clonotype has ten or more counts. The V and J genes are TRBV20-1 and TRBJ2-3; possibly TRBD2 for D (6 bases). Germline V gene lookup returns CDR1 DFQATT and CDR2 SNEGSKA (reference sequence). The CDR3 has 12 residues. Trimming took 0 bases from V and 8 from J, leaving 9 bases between them. The CDR3 DNA is TGCAGTGCTAGAGACGGGAGAGCTACGCAGTATTTT. Translation: CSARDGRATQYF.

The rearrangement uses TRBV5-1 and TRBJ2-3; a possible D gene is TRBD2 (5 bases). Looked up from germline, CDR1 is SGHRS and CDR2 is YFSETQ. Between the trimmed V and J ends, which lost 4 bases and 4 bases, there was a span of 13 bases. This CDR3 comprises 14 residues. CDR3 protein: CASSQDTGSDTQYF. The CDR3 region has the DNA TGCGCCAGCAGCCAAGATACGGGATCAGATACGCAGTATTTT.